This passage covers 9 T cell receptor beta chains from one sample sequenced in a study of T-cell memory formation after mild COVID-19. One entry per CDR3 protein, called by TCRdb with MiXCR from the 5' RACE reads. Found here are roughly 14,000 distinct CDR3 sequences, more than 20% of them singletons; the top ten hold 45% to 65%. Input material: PBMCs or a T cell subset sorted from them (not recorded which). The receptor source for this set is a young man who had mild COVID-19 (a few samples of this study predate the infection). Cell type and time point are not known.

The V and J genes are TRBV5-5 and TRBJ2-5; 7 bases line up with TRBD1. The CDR3 contains 14 residues. Germline CDR1 and CDR2: SGHKS and YYEKEE (reference sequence). Losses at the gene ends were 3 bases for V and 5 bases for J; bases not matched to a gene: 7. The CDR3 DNA follows: TGTGCCAGCAGCTCTTACGACAGGGCGGAGACCCAGTACTTC. It is translated as CASSSYDRAETQYF.

Many counts were recorded for this clonotype. The chain combines TRBV6-5 with TRBJ2-7; possibly TRBD1 for D (5 bases). Trimming pared 2 bases from V and 0 bases from J, leaving 17 bases between. This CDR3 spans 17 amino acids. Germline V gene sequence: CDR1 MNHEY, CDR2 SVGAGI. The chain's CDR3 is CASSYGAPYGPSYEQYF. CDR3 DNA: TGTGCCAGCAGTTACGGGGCGCCTTACGGTCCCTCCTACGAGCAGTACTTC.

This chain joins TRBV5-1 and TRBJ2-1, with D tentatively TRBD2 (7 bases). The V gene lost 1 base and the J gene lost 5 bases, with 19 bases spanning the gap. Germline CDR1 SGHRS, CDR2 YFSETQ. This CDR3 spans 17 amino acids. CDR3 sequence reads: CASSLLGGRQGNNEQFF. As DNA, the CDR3 is TGCGCCAGCAGCTTGCTGGGGGGGCGGCAAGGCAACAATGAGCAGTTCTTC.

This clonotype was detected a few times. This chain uses TRBV5-1 with TRBJ1-5; D unresolved. V shed 0 bases and J shed 4 bases, with 8 bases lying between them. The CDR3 has 14 amino acids. Germline values: CDR1 SGHRS, CDR2 YFSETQ. The CDR3 DNA reads as TGCGCCAGCAGCTTGGCTGGGCAGAATCAGCCCCAGCATTTT. This codes for CASSLAGQNQPQHF.

The chain employs TRBV4-1 and TRBJ1-6; 7 bases line up with TRBD1. Germline V gene data show CDR1 as MGHRA and CDR2 as YSYEKL. This CDR3 contains 14 residues. The V segment lost 6 bases and the J segment 5 bases; nucleotides outside the gene matches: 4. CDR3 DNA: TGCGCCAGCAGTGGGACAGTCCATAATTCACCCCTCCACTTT. Amino acid sequence: CASSGTVHNSPLHF.

This chain links TRBV5-1 with TRBJ2-5, with TRBD1 identical over 7 bases. V lost 3 bases, J lost 5 bases, and 4 bases stayed unmatched. The CDR3 runs to 13 residues. CDR1 and CDR2 (germline): SGHRS, YFSETQ. The CDR3 nucleotides read TGCGCCAGCAGCTCGACAGGGCCGGAGACCCAGTACTTC. This sequence encodes CASSSTGPETQYF.

In its sample, this clonotype was seen many times. V is TRBV27 and J is TRBJ1-1; D is unresolved. V lost 2 bases to trimming and J lost 7 bases, with 20 bases between them. Germline assignment: CDR1 MNHEY and CDR2 SMNVEV (reference sequence). This CDR3 region has 16 residues. The CDR3 sequence: CASSLEGRTEINEAFF. The DNA for the CDR3 is TGTGCCAGCAGTTTAGAGGGCAGGACGGAAATTAATGAAGCTTTCTTT.

This clonotype was counted ten times or more. The rearrangement joins TRBV6-5 to TRBJ2-4, with TRBD1 identical over 7 bases. Germline-derived CDR1 and CDR2 are MNHEY and SVGAGI. V lost 6 bases, J lost 2 bases, and 13 bases stayed unmatched. This CDR3 is 17 amino acids long. For the CDR3, the DNA is TGTGCCAGCAGAAGACAGGGAAGTGGGGGTACCAAAAACATTCAGTACTTC. It codes for CASRRQGSGGTKNIQYF.

This clonotype was picked up many times. The V gene is TRBV20-1, the J gene TRBJ2-2; 7 bases match TRBD1. The junction had 10 bases not matched to a gene; V was cut back by 6 bases and J by 9 bases. CDR1 DFQATT and CDR2 SNEGSKA come from the germline V gene (reference sequence). This CDR3 is 13 amino acids long. The CDR3 DNA follows: TGCAGTGCGATGGACAGGAGGCGGAGGGAGCTGTTTTTT. This gives the protein CSAMDRRRRELFF.